This T cell receptor beta chain was found in a study of cytomegalovirus exposure and HLA in healthy donors. Study-level information: An analysis done earlier identified about 120 million unique TCR beta sequences from 190 million or so T cells. Study results and limitations: In a later analysis, TCR beta V- and J-gene trimming was associated with a missense DCLRE1C variant.

With respect to this clone: Its target is unknown.

At sampling all donors were nominally healthy, likely with unrecorded immune exposures. Vbeta (60) and Jbeta (13) primers were used in the PCR. Original processing notes: Roughly 80 million unique TCR beta chains, roughly 11 million shared, were counted in a later analysis. TCRdb keeps only in-frame clones here, not all; method: immunoSEQ multiplex PCR. That table furnishes V, J and clone size, whereas the DNA furnished D and trimming. The sample shows about 150,000 clones, roughly 80% of them seen only once. Sample: PBMCs. This TCR was recovered from a male donor in good health and CMV-seronegative.

The CDR3, as DNA: TGTGCCAGCAGTTATTTGGACAGTGGGGATTCACCCCTCCACTTT. Translated, it gives CASSYLDSGDSPLHF. This rearrangement joins TRBV6-6 to TRBJ1-6; tentatively, D is TRBD1 (6 bases). V was shortened by 3 bases and J by 8 bases, with 14 bases between the two germline ends. The CDR3 runs to 15 residues. CDR1 is MNHNY and CDR2 is SVGAGI in the germline V gene (reference sequence).